This T cell receptor beta chain came from a study of blood T cells in healthy people across ages. It was with a sample-barcoded 5' primer and a J-beta primer mix that a second PCR of about 6 to 12 cycles was run. TCRdb reprocessed the 5' RACE reads via MiXCR and lists one record per CDR3 protein. The sample lists hundreds of thousands of distinct CDR3 sequences, roughly 30% seen once, with approximately 15% in the top ten. A few counts support this clonotype. This may be a read error: a much more frequent sequence differs by one nucleotide. This sequence was found in a woman older than 75 in good health. Sample: blood.

DNA of the CDR3: TGTGCCAGCAGGGAGAACATTATCTACGAGCAGTACTTC. The encoded protein is CASRENIIYEQYF. V gene TRBV2 combines with J gene TRBJ2-7; D is unclear. Germline loops: CDR1 SNHLY, CDR2 FYNNEI. This CDR3 has 13 residues. The V and J ends lost 6 bases and 3 bases respectively, with 12 bases between them.